Below, 25 T cell receptor beta chains from the same sample are listed, as sequenced in a study of cytomegalovirus exposure and HLA in healthy donors. The PCR contained 60 Vbeta and 13 Jbeta primers. Using immunoSEQ multiplex PCR, the repertoire was profiled, and TCRdb retains in-frame clones only, with some absent. This sample has about 150,000 clones, with around 79% found just once. The material sequenced was PBMCs. All receptors derive from a man aged 30 to 39 in good health and CMV-seropositive.

The V call is TRBV28, the J call TRBJ2-1; 12 nucleotides line up with TRBD2. Germline-derived CDR1 and CDR2 are MDHEN and SYDVKM. This CDR3 spans 15 amino acids. Here the CDR3 DNA reads TGTGCTAACTCACGGACTAGCGGGATGAAGAATGAGCAGTTCTTC. This gives the protein CANSRTSGMKNEQFF.

The table lists this clone with a count of one. V gene TRBV9 combines with J gene TRBJ2-1; 7 positions match TRBD2. The CDR3 sequence is 14 residues long. Germline V CDR1 and CDR2: SGDLS, YYNGEE. V was pared by 3 bases and J by 4 bases, with 4 bases of the junction left unmatched. CDR3 nucleotide sequence: TGTGCCAGCAGCGACGGGGGGAGTTACAATGAGCAGTTCTTC. The encoded protein is CASSDGGSYNEQFF. Supplemented by reference TRBV9 and TRBJ2-1, the full variable domain reads DSGVTQTPKHLITATGQRVTLRCSPRSGDLSVYWYQQSLDQGLQFLIQYYNGEERAKGNILERFSAQQFPDLHSELNLSSLELGDSALYFCASSDGGSYNEQFFGPGTRLTVL.

The chain uses TRBV6-5 and TRBJ1-2; possible D gene TRBD1, 6 bases. The CDR3 runs to 16 residues. V dropped 0 bases and J dropped 4 bases, with 15 bases sitting between them. CDR1 is MNHEY, CDR2 SVGAGI, per germline. DNA for the CDR3: TGTGCCAGCAGTTACTCTTACAGGGAGACGGGCTATGGCTACACCTTC. It yields the protein CASSYSYRETGYGYTF.

The genes are TRBV27 and TRBJ2-7; D might be TRBD1 (5 bases). Trimming left V 3 bases short and J 2 bases short, with 11 bases between. The CDR3 covers 14 residues. Germline V CDR1 and CDR2: MNHEY, SMNVEV (reference sequence). CDR3 bases: TGTGCCAGCAGTTTCCCGGACAAGCCCTACGAGCAGTACTTC. This codes for CASSFPDKPYEQYF.

CDR3 sequence (DNA): TGTGCCCGCCGGGCCAGGGCCACAGATACGCAGTATTTT. Translation: CARRARATDTQYF. The J gene is TRBJ2-3, the V gene TRBV2; D might be TRBD1 (5 bases). This CDR3 comprises 13 residues. The germline gives CDR1 SNHLY, CDR2 FYNNEI. Trimming removed 11 bases from V and 2 bases from J, with 14 bases in between.

This chain joins TRBV10-2 and TRBJ2-1; weak D call: TRBD1 (5 bases). The germline V gene encodes CDR1 WSHSY and CDR2 SAAADI. With 5 bases removed from V and 0 bases from J, the gap between germline ends came to 11 bases. The CDR3 is made up of 15 amino acids. CDR3 loop: CASSLTASSYNEQFF. The CDR3 DNA reads as TGCGCCAGCAGTTTGACAGCGAGCTCCTACAATGAGCAGTTCTTC.

This clone was seen a single time. CDR3 in DNA: TGTGCCAGCAGTTTATCGCGTAGGACAGGGCATCAGCCCCAGCATTTT. It translates to CASSLSRRTGHQPQHF. The chain is built from TRBV28 and TRBJ1-5; 8 nucleotides match TRBD1. After removal of 1 base from V and 5 bases from J, the junction contained 7 bases not matched to a gene. Germline CDR1 and CDR2: MDHEN and SYDVKM. The CDR3 sequence is 16 residues long.

The chain links TRBV5-4 to TRBJ2-1, with D possibly being TRBD2 (5 bases). V was pared by 0 bases and J by 2 bases, with 9 bases between. This CDR3 spans 15 amino acids. The V gene's germline CDR1 is SGHNT and CDR2 YYREEE (reference sequence). CDR3 sequence (DNA): TGTGCCAGCAGCTTGGACTGGGAGCCCTACAATGAGCAGTTCTTC. Its protein is CASSLDWEPYNEQFF.

The V gene is TRBV5-4, the J gene TRBJ2-7; D is undetermined. The CDR3 is 12 amino acids. The germline V gene encodes CDR1 SGHNT and CDR2 YYREEE (reference sequence). The ends were cut back, 3 bases at V and 0 bases at J, with 4 bases in the middle. CDR3 amino acids: CASSSSSYEQYF. The CDR3 bases are TGTGCCAGCAGCTCGAGCTCCTACGAGCAGTACTTC.

The J gene is TRBJ2-2, the V gene TRBV5-1; the match to TRBD1 covers 7 bases. V was pared by 3 bases and J by 7 bases, with 9 bases of the junction left unmatched. The CDR3 runs 15 residues. In germline, CDR1 is SGHRS, CDR2 YFSETQ. CDR3 amino acids: CASSWDSGNGGELFF. The DNA for the CDR3 is TGCGCCAGCAGCTGGGACAGTGGGAACGGCGGGGAGCTGTTTTTT.

The rearrangement uses TRBV7-8 and TRBJ2-3, with 9 positions matching TRBD2. V gave up 8 bases and J gave up 0 bases; unmatched junction bases: 9. This CDR3 is 16 amino acids long. Germline V gene sequence: CDR1 SGHVS, CDR2 FQNEAQ. The CDR3 is CASGGRTSGSTDTQYF. Here the CDR3 DNA reads TGTGCCAGCGGGGGAAGAACTAGCGGGAGCACAGATACGCAGTATTTT. Full variable domain (rest looked up from reference TRBV7-8 and TRBJ2-3): GAGVSQSPRYKVAKRGQDVALRCDPISGHVSLFWYQQALGQGPEFLTYFQNEAQLDKSGLPSDRFFAERPEGSVSTLKIQRTQQEDSAVYLCASGGRTSGSTDTQYFGPGTRLTVL.

This chain links TRBV11-3 with TRBJ2-7, with a tentative D call TRBD2 (7 bases). The CDR3 loop spans 13 amino acids. CDR1 and CDR2 from the germline V gene are SGHNT and YENEEA. V was cut by 4 bases and J by 5 bases, with 12 bases left in between. Here the CDR3 reads CASSSRGGDEQYF. CDR3 bases: TGTGCCAGCAGCTCGAGGGGGGGCGACGAGCAGTACTTC.

J is TRBJ2-2 and V is TRBV4-1, with TRBD2 matching 11 bases. There are 17 residues in the CDR3. With 1 base clipped from V and 4 bases from J, the junction kept 5 bases outside the gene matches. Per the germline V gene, CDR1 is MGHRA and CDR2 is YSYEKL. The CDR3 loop is CASSQGLLAGATGELFF. The CDR3 nucleotides read TGCGCCAGCAGCCAAGGTTTACTAGCGGGGGCCACCGGGGAGCTGTTTTTT.

The chain has TRBV19 and TRBJ1-2; D remains unclear. The CDR3 has 17 residues. Trimming removed 2 bases from V and 8 bases from J, with 24 bases in between. Per the germline V gene, CDR1 is LNHDA and CDR2 is SQIVND (reference sequence). The CDR3 DNA follows: TGTGCCAGTAGTATAAACGTCTGGTCTGGCCCAATCTGGGGCTACACCTTC. Its translation is CASSINVWSGPIWGYTF.

The rearrangement joins TRBV28 to TRBJ2-1; TRBD2 aligns across 14 bases. J gave up 7 bases and V 5 bases, and 4 bases lay outside the gene matches. The CDR3 spans 15 residues. Germline CDR1 and CDR2: MDHEN and SYDVKM. The CDR3 here is CASSGTSGSKNEQFF. CDR3 nucleotide sequence: TGTGCCAGCAGTGGGACTAGCGGGAGTAAAAATGAGCAGTTCTTC.

Only a few counts were recorded for this clone. The V and J genes are TRBV28 and TRBJ1-1; TRBD1 matches at 9 bases. CDR3 length: 13 residues. Trimming removed 8 bases from V and 1 base from J; junction bases left unmatched: 2. Germline CDR1 and CDR2: MDHEN and SYDVKM. The CDR3 here is CASWDRANTEAFF. CDR3 sequence (DNA): TGTGCCAGCTGGGACAGGGCGAACACTGAAGCTTTCTTT.

The genes are TRBV5-1 and TRBJ1-2; D unresolved. The germline V gene has CDR1 SGHRS and CDR2 YFSETQ. The V end was cut by 2 bases, the J end by 8 bases, with 13 bases between. The CDR3 length is 13 residues. CDR3 residues: CASSFWVGGGYTF. CDR3 DNA: TGCGCCAGCAGCTTTTGGGTAGGCGGCGGCTACACCTTC.

The chain joins TRBV4-2 to TRBJ2-1; TRBD2 matches at 9 bases. The CDR3 length is 14 residues. The junction had 5 bases not matched to a gene; V was cut back by 3 bases and J by 8 bases. Per germline, CDR1 LGHNA and CDR2 YNFKEQ. This CDR3 reads CASSQRGGTDEQFF. The CDR3 DNA reads TGTGCCAGCAGCCAGCGGGGGGGAACGGATGAGCAGTTCTTC.

V gene TRBV6-5 combines with J gene TRBJ1-4; perhaps TRBD1 as D (5 bases). The ends were cut back, 4 bases at V and 10 bases at J, with 22 bases in the middle. The length of the CDR3 is 16 residues. CDR1 and CDR2 from the germline V gene are MNHEY and SVGAGI. This CDR3 reads CASSSFREGDLGKLFF. CDR3 bases: TGTGCCAGCAGTTCCTTCAGGGAAGGGGATTTGGGAAAACTGTTTTTT.

The gene calls are TRBV27 and TRBJ2-3; possibly TRBD2 for D (6 bases). V dropped 2 bases and J dropped 8 bases, with 17 bases sitting between them. The CDR3 spans 15 residues. Looked up from germline, CDR1 is MNHEY and CDR2 is SMNVEV (reference sequence). The CDR3: CASSLKVTSFGTQYF. In DNA, the CDR3 is TGTGCCAGCAGTTTAAAGGTTACTAGCTTTGGTACGCAGTATTTT.

This chain links TRBV7-2 with TRBJ2-7, with a weak D call TRBD1 (5 bases). V was trimmed by 6 bases and J by 9 bases, leaving 18 bases between them. The CDR3 has 13 amino acids. Germline assignment: CDR1 SGHTA and CDR2 FQGNSA. The DNA for the CDR3 is TGTGCCAGCAGTTCTACCCTGACAGTCGGGCAGTACTTC. Encoded protein: CASSSTLTVGQYF. Filled out from reference TRBV7-2 and TRBJ2-7, the complete variable domain reads GAGVSQSPSNKVTEKGKDVELRCDPISGHTALYWYRQSLGQGLEFLIYFQGNSAPDKSGLPSDRFSAERTGGSVSTLTIQRTQQEDSAVYLCASSSTLTVGQYFGPGTRLTVT.

This clone has a handful of counts. The chain joins TRBV5-4 to TRBJ2-5; D might be TRBD1 (5 bases). Germline V CDR1 and CDR2: SGHNT, YYREEE (reference sequence). V gave up 0 bases and J gave up 4 bases, with 10 bases separating them. This CDR3 is built from 14 residues. Here the CDR3 DNA reads TGTGCCAGCAGCTTGGACAACAGGAGAGAGACCCAGTACTTC. Its protein product is CASSLDNRRETQYF.

This chain uses TRBV7-9 with TRBJ1-1; 7 bases agree with TRBD1. Germline V gene lookup returns CDR1 SEHNR and CDR2 FQNEAQ (reference sequence). J lost 0 bases, V lost 5 bases, and 6 bases had no gene match. The CDR3 contains 15 residues. This CDR3 reads CASSRQDRMNTEAFF. CDR3 nucleotide sequence: TGTGCCAGCAGCCGACAGGACAGGATGAACACTGAAGCTTTCTTT.

This clone is a singleton in its sample. The J gene is TRBJ2-1, the V gene TRBV6-1; tentative D call: TRBD2 (7 bases). V was shortened by 10 bases and J by 7 bases, with 17 bases between the two germline ends. CDR1 and CDR2 (germline): MNHNS, SASEGT. The CDR3 runs 13 residues. CDR3 nucleotides: TGTGCCACCCTTTTGGGGGGGCCTAATGAGCAGTTCTTC. Translation gives CATLLGGPNEQFF.

This clone was seen once. The chain employs TRBV9 and TRBJ2-1; D gene unclear. The CDR3 is 14 residues long. From germline, CDR1 is SGDLS and CDR2 YYNGEE. Trimming removed 0 bases at V and 6 bases at J, with 10 bases between. The CDR3 region is CASSVEMRLNEQFF. In DNA, the CDR3 is TGTGCCAGCAGCGTAGAGATGCGACTCAATGAGCAGTTCTTC.